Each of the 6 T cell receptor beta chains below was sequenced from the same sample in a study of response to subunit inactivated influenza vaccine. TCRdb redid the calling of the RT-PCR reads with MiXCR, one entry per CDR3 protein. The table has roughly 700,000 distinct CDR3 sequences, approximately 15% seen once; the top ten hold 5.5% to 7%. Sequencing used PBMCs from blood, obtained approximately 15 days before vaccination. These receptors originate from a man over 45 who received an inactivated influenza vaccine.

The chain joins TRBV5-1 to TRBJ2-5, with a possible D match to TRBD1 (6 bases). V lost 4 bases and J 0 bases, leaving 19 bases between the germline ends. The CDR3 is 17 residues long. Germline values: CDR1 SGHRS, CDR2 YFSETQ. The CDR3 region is CASSTEQGWADQETQYF. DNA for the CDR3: TGCGCCAGCAGCACAGAACAGGGCTGGGCAGACCAAGAGACCCAGTACTTC.

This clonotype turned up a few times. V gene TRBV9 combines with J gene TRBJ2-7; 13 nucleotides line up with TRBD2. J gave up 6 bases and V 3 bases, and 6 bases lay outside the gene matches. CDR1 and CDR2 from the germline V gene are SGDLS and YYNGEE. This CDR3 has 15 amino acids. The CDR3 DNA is TGTGCCAGCAGCGCCGGACTAGCGGGAGCTCTCGAGCAGTACTTC. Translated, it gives CASSAGLAGALEQYF.

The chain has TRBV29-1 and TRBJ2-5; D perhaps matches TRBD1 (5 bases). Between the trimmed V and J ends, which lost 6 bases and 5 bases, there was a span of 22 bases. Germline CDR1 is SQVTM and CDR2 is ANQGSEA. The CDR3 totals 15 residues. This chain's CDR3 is CSVTGHHLSWETQYF. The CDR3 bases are TGCAGCGTGACCGGACACCACTTAAGTTGGGAGACCCAGTACTTC.

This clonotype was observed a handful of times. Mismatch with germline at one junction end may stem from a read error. The CDR3 spells CASSVPGNQAQHF. CDR3 in DNA: TGTGCCAGCAGTGTTCCAGGGAATCAGGCCCAGCATTTT. The chain is built from TRBV28 and TRBJ1-5, with D possibly being TRBD1 (5 bases). Per the germline V gene, CDR1 is MDHEN and CDR2 is SYDVKM. The CDR3 runs 13 residues.

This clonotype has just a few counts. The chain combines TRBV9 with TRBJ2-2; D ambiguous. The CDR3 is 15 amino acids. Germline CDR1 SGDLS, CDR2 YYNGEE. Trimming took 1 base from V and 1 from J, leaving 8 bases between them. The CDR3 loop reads CASSVSHGNTGELFF. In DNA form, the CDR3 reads TGTGCCAGCAGCGTAAGTCACGGGAACACCGGGGAGCTGTTTTTT.

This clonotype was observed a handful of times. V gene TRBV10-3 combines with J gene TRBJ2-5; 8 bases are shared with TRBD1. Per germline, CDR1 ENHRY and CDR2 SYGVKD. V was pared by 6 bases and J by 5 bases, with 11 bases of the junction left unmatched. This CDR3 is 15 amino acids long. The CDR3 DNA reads TGTGCCATCAGCGGAGGACAGGGCGAATCTGAGACCCAGTACTTC. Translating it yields CAISGGQGESETQYF.